This T cell receptor beta chain emerged from a study of brain metastases from non-small cell lung cancer. Findings of the study overall: Paired brain metastases and primary tumors largely shared TCR repertoires. Expanded T-cell clones appeared in 60% to 80% of brain metastases over primaries. T-cell infiltration was lower in brain metastases than primaries (P < 0.001).

With regard to this clone: Its antigen is currently unknown.

Here immunoSEQ multiplex PCR was the method, and the copy in TCRdb shows in-frame clones only, minus some. The table has a few thousand clones, roughly 80% seen once. V was pared by 2 bases and J by 3 bases, with 11 bases between. The CDR3 spans 14 residues. From germline, CDR1 is SGHTA and CDR2 FQGNSA. Sequencing was carried out using primary lung tumor tissue. The TCR originated in a donor aged 40 or over with non-small cell lung cancer. This sequence joins TRBV7-2 and TRBJ2-7; D unresolved. CDR3 coding DNA: TGTGCCAGCAGCTTACGGACCACTAACTACGAGCAGTACTTC. Its translation is CASSLRTTNYEQYF.